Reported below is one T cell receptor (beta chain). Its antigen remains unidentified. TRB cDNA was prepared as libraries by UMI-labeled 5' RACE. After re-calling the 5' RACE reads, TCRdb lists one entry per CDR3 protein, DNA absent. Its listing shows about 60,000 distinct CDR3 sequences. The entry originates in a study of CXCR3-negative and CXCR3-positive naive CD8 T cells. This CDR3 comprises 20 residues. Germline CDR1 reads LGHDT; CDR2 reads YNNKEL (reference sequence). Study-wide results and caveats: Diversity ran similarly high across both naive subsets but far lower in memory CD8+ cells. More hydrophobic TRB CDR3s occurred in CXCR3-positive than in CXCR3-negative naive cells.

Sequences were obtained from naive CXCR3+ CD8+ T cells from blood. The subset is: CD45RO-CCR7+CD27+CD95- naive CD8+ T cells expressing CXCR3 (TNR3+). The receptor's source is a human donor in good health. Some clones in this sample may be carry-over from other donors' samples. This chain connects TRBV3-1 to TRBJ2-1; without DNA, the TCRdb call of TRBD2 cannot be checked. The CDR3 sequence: CASSQDSASGGAGTANEQFF.